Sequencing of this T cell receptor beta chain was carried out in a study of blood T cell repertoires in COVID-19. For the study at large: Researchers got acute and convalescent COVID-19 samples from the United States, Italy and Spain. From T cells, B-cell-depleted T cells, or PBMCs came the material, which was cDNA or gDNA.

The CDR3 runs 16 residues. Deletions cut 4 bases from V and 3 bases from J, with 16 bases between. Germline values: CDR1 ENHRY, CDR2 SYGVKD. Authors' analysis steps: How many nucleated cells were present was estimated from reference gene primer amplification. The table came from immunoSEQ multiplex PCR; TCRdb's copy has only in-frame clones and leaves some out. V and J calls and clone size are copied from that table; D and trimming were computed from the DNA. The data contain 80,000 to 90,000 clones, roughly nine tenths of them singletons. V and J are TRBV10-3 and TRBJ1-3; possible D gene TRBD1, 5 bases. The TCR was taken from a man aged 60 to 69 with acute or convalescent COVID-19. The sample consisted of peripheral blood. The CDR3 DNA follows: TGTGCCATCAGTGGCCTCGGGGGGACCCTTGGAAACACCATATATTTT. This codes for CAISGLGGTLGNTIYF.